The 30 T cell receptor beta chains below all came from one sample that was sequenced in a study of T cell responses to AZD1222 COVID-19 vaccine. Only in-frame clones appear in the TCRdb table, and some are missing; sequencing was by immunoSEQ multiplex PCR. The table records 150,000 to 200,000 clones, 70% to 90% of them present only once. The source material was peripheral blood, sampled 28 days after the second AZD1222 dose. Receptors originate from an adult who received the AZD1222 COVID-19 vaccine.

This clone was counted once. The chain combines TRBV11-2 with TRBJ2-5, with 7 bases identical to TRBD1. The CDR3 length is 13 residues. V lost 5 bases to trimming and J lost 3 bases; unmatched junction nucleotides: 3. In germline, CDR1 is SGHAT, CDR2 FQNNGV. CDR3 residues: CASSPTGKETQYF. The CDR3 DNA sequence: TGTGCCAGCAGCCCGACAGGGAAAGAGACCCAGTACTTC.

The chain links TRBV19 to TRBJ2-7; D gene uncertain. V lost 5 bases and J 4 bases, leaving 15 bases between the germline ends. Looked up from germline, CDR1 is LNHDA and CDR2 is SQIVND (reference sequence). This CDR3 has 14 amino acids. For the CDR3, the DNA is TGTGCCAGTAGTGTCCGGATATCCACTTACGAGCAGTACTTC. Its translation is CASSVRISTYEQYF.

The chain couples TRBV30 to TRBJ1-3; TRBD1 matches 11 bases. This CDR3 contains 14 residues. Germline loops: CDR1 GTSNPN, CDR2 SVGIG (reference sequence). The V segment lost 8 bases and the J segment 1 base; nucleotides outside the gene matches: 4. CDR3 sequence reads: CAEDRGQSGNTIYF. The DNA of the CDR3 is TGTGCCGAGGACAGGGGGCAATCTGGAAACACCATATATTTT. Combining the CDR3 with reference TRBV30 and TRBJ1-3 gives the whole variable domain SQTIHQWPATLVQPVGSPLSLECTVEGTSNPNLYWYRQAAGRGLQLLFYSVGIGQISSEVPQNLSASRPQDRQFILSSKKLLLSDSGFYLCAEDRGQSGNTIYFGEGSWLTVV.

This sequence joins TRBV27 and TRBJ2-2, with D perhaps TRBD1 (6 bases). The CDR3 loop spans 14 amino acids. Germline V CDR1 and CDR2: MNHEY, SMNVEV (reference sequence). The V end lost 7 bases, the J end lost 0 bases, and 9 bases lay between the germline ends. The CDR3 is CASKRGTNTGELFF. The DNA of the CDR3 is TGTGCCAGCAAAAGGGGGACGAACACCGGGGAGCTGTTTTTT.

This sequence joins TRBV4-2 and TRBJ1-3; no clear D. The V end lost 1 base, the J end lost 0 bases, and 10 bases lay between the germline ends. Looked up from germline, CDR1 is LGHNA and CDR2 is YNFKEQ. The CDR3 extends over 16 amino acids. CDR3 DNA sequence: TGTGCCAGCAGCCAAGGAAGACGGTCCTCTGGAAACACCATATATTTT. This translates into CASSQGRRSSGNTIYF.

V and J are TRBV19 and TRBJ1-1, with no clear D. Germline V gene sequence: CDR1 LNHDA, CDR2 SQIVND (reference sequence). V gave up 2 bases and J gave up 1 base, with 8 bases separating them. The CDR3 spans 14 residues. The DNA for the CDR3 is TGTGCCAGTAGTATAACAGCATCGAACACTGAAGCTTTCTTT. It specifies CASSITASNTEAFF. The complete variable domain, with remaining parts taken from reference TRBV19 and TRBJ1-1, reads DGGITQSPKYLFRKEGQNVTLSCEQNLNHDAMYWYRQDPGQGLRLIYYSQIVNDFQKGDIAEGYSVSREKKESFPLTVTSAQKNPTAFYLCASSITASNTEAFFGQGTRLTVV.

This clone was found a few times. The V gene is TRBV3-1 (or the pseudogene TRBV3-2), the J gene TRBJ1-1, with no clear D. V lost 3 bases to trimming and J lost 5 bases, with 10 bases between them. Germline assignment: CDR1 LGHDT and CDR2 YNNKEL (reference sequence). The CDR3 contains 13 residues. Here the CDR3 DNA reads TGTGCCAGCAGCCAGGCCATAGATACTGAAGCTTTCTTT. Translation gives CASSQAIDTEAFF.

This chain connects TRBV6-5 to TRBJ1-5; D remains unclear. Germline V gene lookup returns CDR1 MNHEY and CDR2 SVGAGI. This CDR3 is 15 amino acids long. The ends were cut back, 5 bases at V and 0 bases at J, with 11 bases in the middle. CDR3 in amino acids: CASSPFSNSNQPQHF. The CDR3 region has the DNA TGTGCCAGCAGTCCCTTTAGTAATAGCAATCAGCCCCAGCATTTT.

The V gene is TRBV14, the J gene TRBJ1-1; D remains unclear. Deletions cut 1 base from V and 5 bases from J, with 17 bases between. This CDR3 is built from 16 residues. The V gene's germline CDR1 is SGHDN and CDR2 FVKESK. The DNA of the CDR3 is TGTGCCAGCAGCCAAGTCCGGCCCAGTCGTGTTACTGAAGCTTTCTTT. Translated, it gives CASSQVRPSRVTEAFF. Filled out from reference TRBV14 and TRBJ1-1, the complete variable domain reads EAGVTQFPSHSVIEKGQTVTLRCDPISGHDNLYWYRRVMGKEIKFLLHFVKESKQDESGMPNNRFLAERTGGTYSTLKVQPAELEDSGVYFCASSQVRPSRVTEAFFGQGTRLTVV.

J is TRBJ2-5 and V is TRBV5-4; D not certain. Germline CDR1 and CDR2: SGHNT and YYREEE (reference sequence). This CDR3 is built from 13 residues. The germline V and J ends were trimmed by 0 bases and 0 bases, with 3 bases remaining between them. CDR3 sequence reads: CASSLENQETQYF. CDR3 in DNA: TGTGCCAGCAGCTTGGAGAACCAAGAGACCCAGTACTTC.

CDR3 protein: CASSDGTGVSYGYTF. For the CDR3, the DNA is TGTGCCAGCAGTGACGGGACAGGGGTCTCCTATGGCTACACCTTC. The chain recombines TRBV25-1 with TRBJ1-2; 10 nucleotides agree with TRBD1. V shed 3 bases, J shed 4 bases, and the junction held 5 bases outside the gene matches. Germline assignment: CDR1 MGHDK and CDR2 SYGVNS. The CDR3 consists of 15 residues.

Concerning this clone: At one end, the junction sequence differs from germline, possibly due to a read error. The chain combines TRBV6-5 with TRBJ1-5, with D possibly TRBD1 on 5 matching bases. From germline, CDR1 is MNHEY and CDR2 SVGAGI. CDR3 length: 11 amino acids. CDR3 nucleotides: TGCCCGGGGGGTGGCAATCAGCCCCAGCATTTT. Encoded protein: CPGGGNQPQHF.

This chain uses TRBV30 with TRBJ2-7; D remains ambiguous. The CDR3 is 14 amino acids. Germline-derived CDR1 and CDR2 are GTSNPN and SVGIG (reference sequence). V gave up 3 bases and J gave up 0 bases, with 12 bases separating them. The CDR3 is CAWSYQVSSYEQYF. In DNA form, the CDR3 reads TGTGCCTGGAGCTACCAGGTATCCTCCTACGAGCAGTACTTC.

The genes are TRBV10-2 and TRBJ2-1; D may be TRBD1 (6 bases). V dropped 3 bases and J dropped 0 bases, with 9 bases sitting between them. The CDR3 is made up of 15 amino acids. Germline V CDR1 and CDR2: WSHSY, SAAADI. Here the CDR3 reads CASSEAGASYNEQFF. CDR3 DNA sequence: TGCGCCAGCAGTGAAGCAGGGGCCTCCTACAATGAGCAGTTCTTC.

The rearrangement uses TRBV29-1 and TRBJ2-7; perhaps TRBD2 as D (6 bases). V dropped 3 bases and J dropped 7 bases, with 16 bases sitting between them. Germline values: CDR1 SQVTM, CDR2 ANQGSEA. The CDR3 has 13 residues. The CDR3 DNA follows: TGCAGCGTTGAGCCGACCGCAGGGAGGGAGCAGTACTTC. It translates to CSVEPTAGREQYF.

J is TRBJ2-5 and V is TRBV5-4; TRBD1 agrees at 11 bases. Germline assignment: CDR1 SGHNT and CDR2 YYREEE (reference sequence). Trimming took 3 bases from V and 4 from J; bases not matched to a gene: 5. The CDR3 contains 15 residues. The CDR3 DNA is TGTGCCAGCAGCTGGACAGGGGGCTTTGGAGAGACCCAGTACTTC. Protein sequence: CASSWTGGFGETQYF.

The chain combines TRBV5-1 with TRBJ2-7, with 8 positions matching TRBD2. This CDR3 is built from 14 residues. Germline V gene lookup returns CDR1 SGHRS and CDR2 YFSETQ. V was pared by 4 bases and J by 6 bases, with 9 bases of the junction left unmatched. The CDR3 DNA reads TGCGCCAGCAGCACCGGACTAGCTGGTGGCGAGCAGTACTTC. Translating gives CASSTGLAGGEQYF.

The chain uses TRBV12-5 and TRBJ2-1; TRBD2 agrees at 15 bases. The CDR3 consists of 14 residues. Germline trimming cut 7 bases from V and 10 bases from J; bases unmatched to any gene: 5. From germline, CDR1 is LGHNT and CDR2 FRNRAP. CDR3 coding DNA: TGTGCTAGTGCCGGGACTAGCGGGGGGCGGGAGCAGTTCTTC. Its protein is CASAGTSGGREQFF.

The chain uses TRBV7-9 and TRBJ1-4; D gene ambiguous. Trimming took off 2 bases at V and 8 bases at J, with 24 bases between the two ends. From germline, CDR1 is SEHNR and CDR2 FQNEAQ (reference sequence). The CDR3 has 18 residues. CDR3 DNA sequence: TGTGCCAGCAGCTTAAGGGAGAGGACCCTCCCTGGATACGAAAAACTGTTTTTT. It encodes CASSLRERTLPGYEKLFF.

The J gene is TRBJ1-4, the V gene TRBV19; D uncertain. V was shortened by 5 bases and J by 8 bases, with 9 bases between the two germline ends. CDR3 length: 12 residues. Germline-derived CDR1 and CDR2 are LNHDA and SQIVND (reference sequence). The CDR3 here is CASSPLPEKLFF. CDR3 bases: TGTGCCAGTAGTCCGTTGCCCGAAAAACTGTTTTTT.

The chain is built from TRBV20-1 and TRBJ1-4; no firm D call. CDR1 is DFQATT, CDR2 SNEGSKA, per germline (reference sequence). This CDR3 has 16 residues. Trimming removed 3 bases from V and 0 bases from J, with 14 bases in between. The CDR3 loop is CSASGQRGATNEKLFF. The CDR3 nucleotides read TGCAGTGCTAGTGGGCAGAGAGGTGCAACTAATGAAAAACTGTTTTTT.

J is TRBJ1-1 and V is TRBV5-1; D uncertain. Trimming took off 0 bases at V and 9 bases at J, with 18 bases between the two ends. This CDR3 is 15 amino acids long. CDR1 is SGHRS and CDR2 is YFSETQ in the germline V gene. CDR3 nucleotide sequence: TGCGCCAGCAGCTTGGCGGGCGAACTCCAAGGGAAAGCTTTCTTT. As protein: CASSLAGELQGKAFF. Looking up the rest from reference TRBV5-1 and TRBJ1-1 gives the full variable domain: KAGVTQTPRYLIKTRGQQVTLSCSPISGHRSVSWYQQTPGQGLQFLFEYFSETQRNKGNFPGRFSGRQFSNSRSEMNVSTLELGDSALYLCASSLAGELQGKAFFGQGTRLTVV.

The V call is TRBV30, the J call TRBJ1-1; D may be TRBD1 (5 bases). The germline V and J ends were trimmed by 0 bases and 0 bases, with 11 bases remaining between them. The CDR3 is 15 residues long. CDR1 and CDR2 from the germline V gene are GTSNPN and SVGIG (reference sequence). The CDR3 region has the DNA TGTGCCTGGAGTGTAGCTACGGGGCTGAACACTGAAGCTTTCTTT. As protein: CAWSVATGLNTEAFF.

The chain couples TRBV18 to TRBJ2-5; 7 nucleotides align to TRBD1. Germline values: CDR1 KGHSH, CDR2 LQKENI. The CDR3 is made up of 14 amino acids. With V trimmed by 2 bases and J by 5 bases, 5 bases remained unmatched. The CDR3 spells CASSPISRGETQYF. CDR3 in DNA: TGTGCCAGCTCACCAATCTCCAGGGGGGAGACCCAGTACTTC.

The rearrangement uses TRBV6-5 and TRBJ1-2; D not certain. CDR3 length equals 13 residues. Trimming stripped 6 bases from V and 5 bases from J, with 13 bases between. Per germline, CDR1 MNHEY and CDR2 SVGAGI. CDR3 sequence (DNA): TGTGCCAGCAGATGGCAGAGAGAGTATGGCTACACCTTC. Translated: CASRWQREYGYTF.

J is TRBJ2-3 and V is TRBV29-1; D perhaps matches TRBD2 (6 bases). The CDR3 contains 15 residues. Germline assignment: CDR1 SQVTM and CDR2 ANQGSEA. The germline V and J ends were trimmed by 3 bases and 4 bases, with 17 bases remaining between them. The CDR3 region is CSVELELAGADTQYF. In DNA, the CDR3 is TGCAGCGTTGAGTTGGAACTAGCCGGGGCAGATACGCAGTATTTT.

The rearrangement joins TRBV4-1 to TRBJ1-4, with a tentative D call TRBD1 (5 bases). V lost 2 bases and J lost 4, with 14 bases in between. Germline V lookup: CDR1 MGHRA, CDR2 YSYEKL. This CDR3 comprises 16 residues. The CDR3 sequence: CASSQQRNRFNEKLFF. As DNA, the CDR3 is TGCGCCAGCAGCCAACAAAGAAACAGGTTTAATGAAAAACTGTTTTTT.

The chain has TRBV10-3 and TRBJ1-2; D remains unclear. Deletions cut 0 bases from V and 5 bases from J, with 13 bases between. CDR3 length equals 15 residues. Per the germline V gene, CDR1 is ENHRY and CDR2 is SYGVKD. The CDR3, as DNA: TGTGCCATCAGTGAGTCCCGAGGCGACGCTTATGGCTACACCTTC. Encoded protein: CAISESRGDAYGYTF.

This rearrangement joins TRBV15 to TRBJ2-7; a possible D gene is TRBD1 (6 bases). Per the germline V gene, CDR1 is LNHNV and CDR2 is YYDKDF (reference sequence). Trimming cost V 4 bases and J 2 bases, with 18 bases left between them. The CDR3 has 16 residues. The CDR3 is CATSTRLGGTTYEQYF. The CDR3 DNA reads as TGTGCCACCAGCACGCGTCTAGGGGGAACAACCTACGAGCAGTACTTC.

The chain couples TRBV14 to TRBJ1-1; no firm D call. V shed 0 bases and J shed 4 bases, with 12 bases lying between them. CDR1 is SGHDN, CDR2 FVKESK, per germline. The CDR3 extends over 15 amino acids. The CDR3 region is CASSQEVRGITEAFF. Here the CDR3 DNA reads TGTGCCAGCAGCCAAGAAGTGCGGGGAATCACTGAAGCTTTCTTT.